The TCR beta chain described here comes from a study of early T cells in non-severe SARS-CoV-2 infection. Study as a whole: Sequencing input comprised bulk RNA from unsorted whole blood; chain pairing was not available.

Attachment of unique molecular identifiers was made to individual cDNA molecules. TCRdb reanalysed the 5' RACE reads using MiXCR and keeps one entry per CDR3 protein. Here the sample spans under 70,000 distinct CDR3 sequences, 5.9% being singletons. Germline values: CDR1 MNHNY, CDR2 SVGAGI (reference sequence). The CDR3 is 14 residues long. V was shortened by 5 bases and J by 7 bases, with 17 bases between the two germline ends. The clonotype was recovered from an adult who was a healthcare worker with PCR-confirmed SARS-CoV-2 infection or an uninfected control (not recorded which). The starting material was whole blood, obtained at baseline. The chain employs TRBV6-6 and TRBJ1-1; D possibly corresponds to TRBD1 (5 bases). CDR3 in amino acids: CASSQLGTTIEAFF. In nucleotides, the CDR3 is TGTGCCAGCAGTCAACTTGGGACCACTATTGAAGCTTTCTTT.